This T cell receptor (beta chain) was recorded in a study of glioma-infiltrating T cells after dendritic cell vaccination. Study-level information: Samples are from glioblastoma patients in Phase I and II dendritic cell vaccine trials. Dendritic cell vaccine was injected intradermally three times, biweekly. Notes on the study in general: The cohort had few patients with full blood and tumor sets.

This table comes from immunoSEQ multiplex PCR, and its TCRdb copy is limited to in-frame clones, with some not included. Here the sample spans tens of thousands of clones, roughly 84% being singletons. V gave up 0 bases and J gave up 0 bases, with 9 bases separating them. CDR3 length equals 15 residues. The germline CDR1 and CDR2 sequences are SGHRS and YFSETQ. This clone appeared a few times. The target antigen is unknown. Time point of the sample: after dendritic cell vaccination, including at tumor progression/relapse. The TCR was taken from a human donor with glioblastoma. The specimen comprised blood, sampled after dendritic cell vaccination. The chain recombines TRBV5-1 with TRBJ1-2; possible D gene TRBD1, 5 bases. In DNA, the CDR3 is TGCGCCAGCAGCTTGGCCGGAGGGGCTAACTATGGCTACACCTTC. Encoded protein: CASSLAGGANYGYTF.